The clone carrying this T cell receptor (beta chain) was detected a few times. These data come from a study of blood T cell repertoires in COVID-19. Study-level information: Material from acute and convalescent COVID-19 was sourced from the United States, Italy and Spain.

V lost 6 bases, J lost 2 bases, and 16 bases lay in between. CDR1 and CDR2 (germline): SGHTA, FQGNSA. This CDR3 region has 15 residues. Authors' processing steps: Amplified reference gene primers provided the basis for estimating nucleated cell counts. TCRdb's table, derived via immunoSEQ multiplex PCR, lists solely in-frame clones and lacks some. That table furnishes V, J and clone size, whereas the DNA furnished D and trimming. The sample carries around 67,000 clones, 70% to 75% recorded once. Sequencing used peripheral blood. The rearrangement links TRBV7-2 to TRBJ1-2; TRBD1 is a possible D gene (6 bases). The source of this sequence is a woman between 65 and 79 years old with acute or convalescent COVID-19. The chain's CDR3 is CASSQTGGANYGYTF. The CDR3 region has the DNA TGTGCCAGCAGTCAAACGGGGGGGGCAAACTATGGCTACACCTTC.